The T cell receptor beta chain under discussion was sequenced for a study of shared clonotypes between healthy human individuals. Only one count was recorded for this clone. This likely reflects a read error, since a far larger clone is one base away. This CDR3 is also generated by other DNA sequences in the sample. The assay was immunoSEQ multiplex PCR, and TCRdb's table has in-frame clones only and misses some. In the table there are around 530,000 clones, roughly 79% of which are singletons. The CDR3 sequence is 13 residues long. With V trimmed by 5 bases and J by 13 bases, 14 bases remained unmatched. Germline CDR1 and CDR2: GTSNPN and SVGIG (reference sequence).

This receptor was obtained from a woman in her thirties or forties in good health. Some clones in this sample may be carry-over from other donors' samples. V and J are TRBV30 and TRBJ2-1; TRBD2 matches at 7 bases. The sequencing sample was made of PBMCs. The CDR3 nucleotides read TGTGCCTGGGGTTCCATTTCCGGGACTACCCAGTTCTTC. It codes for CAWGSISGTTQFF.